The entry below describes one TCR beta chain. Its target is not known. This record belongs to a study of radiotherapy plus CTLA-4 blockade in lung cancer. Background on the study: Among enrolled patients, roughly 20% responded and more than 25% achieved disease control. Overall study results and limits: Expansion of tumor-derived TCR clones was observed in blood after radiotherapy plus ipilimumab. With interferon-beta, early dynamics of blood T cell clones were reported to best predict response.

Generated by immunoSEQ multiplex PCR, the TCRdb table keeps only in-frame clones and is missing some. The profile shows roughly 75,000 clones, approximately 84% of them singletons. This CDR3 comprises 13 residues. V dropped 6 bases and J dropped 9 bases, with 15 bases sitting between them. Germline values: CDR1 SNHLY, CDR2 FYNNEI. This sample comprised peripheral blood, obtained from a patient treated with radiotherapy plus ipilimumab. The clonotype originates from a human donor with non-small cell lung cancer who had stable disease on radiotherapy plus ipilimumab. The rearrangement uses TRBV2 and TRBJ1-5, with TRBD1 as a possible D gene (6 bases). The CDR3 loop reads CASSRRGSRPQHF. CDR3 DNA sequence: TGTGCCAGCAGCCGCAGGGGATCTAGGCCCCAGCATTTT.